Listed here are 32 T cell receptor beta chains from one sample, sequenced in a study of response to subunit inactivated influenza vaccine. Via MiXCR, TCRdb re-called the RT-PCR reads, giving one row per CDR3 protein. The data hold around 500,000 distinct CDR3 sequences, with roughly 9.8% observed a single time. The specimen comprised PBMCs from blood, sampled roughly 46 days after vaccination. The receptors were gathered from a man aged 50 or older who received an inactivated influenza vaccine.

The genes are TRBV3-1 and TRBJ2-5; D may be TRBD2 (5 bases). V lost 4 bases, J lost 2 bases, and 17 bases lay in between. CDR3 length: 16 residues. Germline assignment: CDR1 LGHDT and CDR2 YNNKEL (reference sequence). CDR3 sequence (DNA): TGTGCCAGCAGCCCCCCGGGCTCGGGATCACAAGAGACCCAGTACTTC. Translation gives CASSPPGSGSQETQYF.

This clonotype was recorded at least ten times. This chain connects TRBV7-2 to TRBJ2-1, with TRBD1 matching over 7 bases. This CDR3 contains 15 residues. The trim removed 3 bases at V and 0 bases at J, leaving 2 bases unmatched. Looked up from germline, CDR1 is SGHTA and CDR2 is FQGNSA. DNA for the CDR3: TGTGCCAGCAGCTTGACAGGGAGCTCCTACAATGAGCAGTTCTTC. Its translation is CASSLTGSSYNEQFF.

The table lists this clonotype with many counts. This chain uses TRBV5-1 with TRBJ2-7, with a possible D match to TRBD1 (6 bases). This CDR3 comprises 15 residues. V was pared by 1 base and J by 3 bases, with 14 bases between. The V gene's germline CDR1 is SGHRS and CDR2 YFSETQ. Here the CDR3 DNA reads TGCGCCAGCAGCTTGCTAGGACAGCCAAACTACGAGCAGTACTTC. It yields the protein CASSLLGQPNYEQYF.

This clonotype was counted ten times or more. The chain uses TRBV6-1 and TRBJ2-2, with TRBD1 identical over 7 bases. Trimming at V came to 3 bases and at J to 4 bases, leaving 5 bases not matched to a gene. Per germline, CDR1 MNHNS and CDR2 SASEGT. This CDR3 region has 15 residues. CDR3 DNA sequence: TGTGCCAGCAGTGACACAGGGGCCGGCACCGGGGAGCTGTTTTTT. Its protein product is CASSDTGAGTGELFF.

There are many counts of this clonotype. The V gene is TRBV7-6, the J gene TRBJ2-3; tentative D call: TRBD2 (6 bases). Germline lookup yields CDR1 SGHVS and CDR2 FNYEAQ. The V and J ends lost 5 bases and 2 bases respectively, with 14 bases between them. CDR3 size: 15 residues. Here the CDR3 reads CASSPTRSLTDTQYF. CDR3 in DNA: TGTGCCAGCAGCCCGACTAGATCCCTCACAGATACGCAGTATTTT.

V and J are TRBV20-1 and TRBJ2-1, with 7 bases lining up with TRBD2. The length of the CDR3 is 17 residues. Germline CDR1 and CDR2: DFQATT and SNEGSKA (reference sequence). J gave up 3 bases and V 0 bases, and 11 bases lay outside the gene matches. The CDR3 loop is CSARDWLAGVIYNEQFF. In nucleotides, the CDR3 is TGCAGTGCTAGAGATTGGTTGGCGGGAGTAATCTACAATGAGCAGTTCTTC.

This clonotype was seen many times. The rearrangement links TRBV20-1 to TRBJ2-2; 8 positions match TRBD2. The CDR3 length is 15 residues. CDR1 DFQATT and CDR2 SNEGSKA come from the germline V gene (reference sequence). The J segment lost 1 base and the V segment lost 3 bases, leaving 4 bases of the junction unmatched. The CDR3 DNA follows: TGCAGTGCTAGGCCCAGCGGGGGGAACACCGGGGAGCTGTTTTTT. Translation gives CSARPSGGNTGELFF.

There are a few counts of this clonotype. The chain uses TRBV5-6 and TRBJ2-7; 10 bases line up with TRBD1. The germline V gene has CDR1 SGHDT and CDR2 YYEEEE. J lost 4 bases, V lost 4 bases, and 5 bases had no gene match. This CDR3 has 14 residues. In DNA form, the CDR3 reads TGTGCCAGCAGCATCCGGGACAGGGGATACGAGCAGTACTTC. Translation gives CASSIRDRGYEQYF.

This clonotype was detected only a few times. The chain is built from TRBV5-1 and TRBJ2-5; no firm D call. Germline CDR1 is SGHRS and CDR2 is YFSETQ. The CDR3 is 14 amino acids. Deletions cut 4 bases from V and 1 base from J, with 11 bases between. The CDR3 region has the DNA TGCGCCAGCAGCCCTCAACGGCTCCAAGAGACCCAGTACTTC. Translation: CASSPQRLQETQYF.

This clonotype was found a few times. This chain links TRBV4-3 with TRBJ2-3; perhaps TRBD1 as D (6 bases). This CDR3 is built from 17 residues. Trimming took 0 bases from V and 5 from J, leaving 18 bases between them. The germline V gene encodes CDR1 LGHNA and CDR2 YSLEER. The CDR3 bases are TGCGCCAGCAGCCAAGACCCGACAGGTCGGGTGGGAGATACGCAGTATTTT. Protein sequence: CASSQDPTGRVGDTQYF.

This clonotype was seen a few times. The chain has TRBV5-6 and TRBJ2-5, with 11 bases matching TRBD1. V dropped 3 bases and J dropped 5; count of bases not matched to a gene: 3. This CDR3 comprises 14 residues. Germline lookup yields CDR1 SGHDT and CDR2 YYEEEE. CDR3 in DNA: TGTGCCAGCAGCTGGACAGGGGGCCACGAGACCCAGTACTTC. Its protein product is CASSWTGGHETQYF.

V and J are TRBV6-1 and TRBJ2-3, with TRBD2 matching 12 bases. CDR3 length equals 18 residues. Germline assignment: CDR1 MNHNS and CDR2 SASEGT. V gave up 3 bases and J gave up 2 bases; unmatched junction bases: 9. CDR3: CASSEDGLAGLTTDTQYF. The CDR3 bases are TGTGCCAGCAGTGAGGACGGACTAGCGGGACTTACCACAGATACGCAGTATTTT.

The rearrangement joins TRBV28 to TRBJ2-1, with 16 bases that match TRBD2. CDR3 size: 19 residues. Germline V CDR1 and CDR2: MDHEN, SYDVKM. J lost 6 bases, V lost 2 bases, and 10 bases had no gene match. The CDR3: CASSLRAGTSGRAPNEQFF. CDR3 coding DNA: TGTGCCAGCAGTTTACGGGCCGGGACTAGCGGGAGGGCCCCCAATGAGCAGTTCTTC.

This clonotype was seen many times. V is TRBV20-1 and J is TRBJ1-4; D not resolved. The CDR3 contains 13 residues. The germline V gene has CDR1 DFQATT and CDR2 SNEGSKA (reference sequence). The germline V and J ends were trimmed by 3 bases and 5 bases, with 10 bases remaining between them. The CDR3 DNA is TGCAGTGCTAGGGACGGAGGGAATGAAAAACTGTTTTTT. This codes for CSARDGGNEKLFF.

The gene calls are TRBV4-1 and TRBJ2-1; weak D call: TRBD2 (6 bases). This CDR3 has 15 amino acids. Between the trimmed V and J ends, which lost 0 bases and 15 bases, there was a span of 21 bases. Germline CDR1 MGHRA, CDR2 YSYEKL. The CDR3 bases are TGCGCCAGCAGCCAAGATTTACTCTTAGTGCGGGGTCTGTTCTTC. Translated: CASSQDLLLVRGLFF.

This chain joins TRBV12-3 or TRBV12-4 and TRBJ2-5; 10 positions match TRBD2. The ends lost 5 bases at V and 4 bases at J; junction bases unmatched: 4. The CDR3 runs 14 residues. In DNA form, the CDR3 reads TGTGCCAGCAGTGGCCGGACTAGCGGAGAGACCCAGTACTTC. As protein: CASSGRTSGETQYF.

Written as DNA, the CDR3 is TGTGCCAGCAGTGCACCGGGACAGGTTAACTCCTACGAGCAGTACTTC. Translated, it gives CASSAPGQVNSYEQYF. V gene TRBV28 combines with J gene TRBJ2-7, with TRBD1 matching 8 bases. This CDR3 has 16 residues. Germline V gene data show CDR1 as MDHEN and CDR2 as SYDVKM. With V trimmed by 5 bases and J by 0 bases, 9 bases remained unmatched.

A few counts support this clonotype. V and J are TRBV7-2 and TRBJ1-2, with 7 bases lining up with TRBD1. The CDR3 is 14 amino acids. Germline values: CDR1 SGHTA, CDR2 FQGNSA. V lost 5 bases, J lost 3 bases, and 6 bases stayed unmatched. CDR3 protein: CASSPGGRDYGYTF. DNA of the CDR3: TGTGCCAGCAGCCCAGGGGGAAGGGACTATGGCTACACCTTC.

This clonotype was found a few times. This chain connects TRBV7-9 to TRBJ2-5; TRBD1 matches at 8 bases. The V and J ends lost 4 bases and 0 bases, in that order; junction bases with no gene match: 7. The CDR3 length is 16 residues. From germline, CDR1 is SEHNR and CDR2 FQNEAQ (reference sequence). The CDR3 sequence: CASSSRTGKYQETQYF. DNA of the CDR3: TGTGCCAGCAGCTCTCGGACAGGGAAGTACCAAGAGACCCAGTACTTC.

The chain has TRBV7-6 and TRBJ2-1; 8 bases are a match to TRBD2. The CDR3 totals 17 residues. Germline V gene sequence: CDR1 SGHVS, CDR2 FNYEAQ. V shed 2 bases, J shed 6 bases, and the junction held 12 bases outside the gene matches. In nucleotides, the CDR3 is TGTGCCAGCAGCTTACATTTTCAGCGGGAGACGGGCAATGAGCAGTTCTTC. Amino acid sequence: CASSLHFQRETGNEQFF.

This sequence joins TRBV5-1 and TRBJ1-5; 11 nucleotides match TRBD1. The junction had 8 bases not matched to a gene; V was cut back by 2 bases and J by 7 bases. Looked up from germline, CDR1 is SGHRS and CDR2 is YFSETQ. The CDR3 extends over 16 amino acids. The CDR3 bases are TGCGCCAGCAGCTTCCCGAGGGACAGGGGGAAACAGCCCCAGCATTTT. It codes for CASSFPRDRGKQPQHF.

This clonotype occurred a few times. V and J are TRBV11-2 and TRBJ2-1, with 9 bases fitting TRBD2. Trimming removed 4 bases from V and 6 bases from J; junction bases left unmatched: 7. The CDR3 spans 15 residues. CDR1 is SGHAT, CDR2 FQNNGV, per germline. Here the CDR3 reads CASSSGLAQGNEQFF. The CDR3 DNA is TGTGCCAGCAGCTCGGGACTAGCCCAGGGCAATGAGCAGTTCTTC.

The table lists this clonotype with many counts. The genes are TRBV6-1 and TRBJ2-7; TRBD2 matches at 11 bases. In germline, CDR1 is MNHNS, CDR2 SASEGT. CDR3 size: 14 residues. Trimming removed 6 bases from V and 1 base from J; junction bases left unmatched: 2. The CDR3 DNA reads TGTGCCAGCAGGGGGACTAGCGGATCCTACGAGCAGTACTTC. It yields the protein CASRGTSGSYEQYF.

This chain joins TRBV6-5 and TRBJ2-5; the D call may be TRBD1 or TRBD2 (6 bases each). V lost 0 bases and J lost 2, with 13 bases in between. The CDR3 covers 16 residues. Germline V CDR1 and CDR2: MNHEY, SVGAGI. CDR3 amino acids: CASSYSGGSGQETQYF. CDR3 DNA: TGTGCCAGCAGTTACTCAGGGGGGTCGGGACAAGAGACCCAGTACTTC.

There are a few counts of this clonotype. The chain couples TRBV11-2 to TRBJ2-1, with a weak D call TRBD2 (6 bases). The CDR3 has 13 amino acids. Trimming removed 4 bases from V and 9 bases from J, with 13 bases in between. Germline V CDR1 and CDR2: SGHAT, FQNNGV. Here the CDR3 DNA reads TGTGCCAGCAGCTACAAACTAGCTTCTGAGCAGTTCTTC. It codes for CASSYKLASEQFF.

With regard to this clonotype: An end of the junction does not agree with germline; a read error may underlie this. Here the CDR3 DNA reads TGTGCCATCAGTTTACGACAGGGCGGTAATTCACCCCTCCACTTT. Residues: CAISLRQGGNSPLHF. The chain couples TRBV27 to TRBJ1-6; TRBD1 matches 7 bases. The CDR3 is 15 amino acids. Germline CDR1 MNHEY, CDR2 SMNVEV (reference sequence).

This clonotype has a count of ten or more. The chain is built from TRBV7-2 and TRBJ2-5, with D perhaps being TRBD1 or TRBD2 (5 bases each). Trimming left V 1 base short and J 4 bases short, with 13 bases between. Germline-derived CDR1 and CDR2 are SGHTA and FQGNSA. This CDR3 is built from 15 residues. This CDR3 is CASSLESQGVETQYF. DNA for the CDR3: TGTGCCAGCAGCTTAGAGTCTCAGGGAGTAGAGACCCAGTACTTC.

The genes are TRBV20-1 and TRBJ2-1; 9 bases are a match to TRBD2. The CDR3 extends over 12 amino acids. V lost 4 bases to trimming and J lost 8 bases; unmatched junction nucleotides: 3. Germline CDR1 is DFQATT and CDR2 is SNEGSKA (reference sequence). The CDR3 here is CSAIAGAYEQFF. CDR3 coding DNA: TGCAGTGCTATAGCGGGAGCCTATGAGCAGTTCTTC.

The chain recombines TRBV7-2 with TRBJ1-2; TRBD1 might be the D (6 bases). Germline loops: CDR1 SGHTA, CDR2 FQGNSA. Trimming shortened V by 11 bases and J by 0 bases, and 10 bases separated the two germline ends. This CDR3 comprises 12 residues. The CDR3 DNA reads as TGTGCCTCAGGGGTCTCTAACTATGGCTACACCTTC. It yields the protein CASGVSNYGYTF.

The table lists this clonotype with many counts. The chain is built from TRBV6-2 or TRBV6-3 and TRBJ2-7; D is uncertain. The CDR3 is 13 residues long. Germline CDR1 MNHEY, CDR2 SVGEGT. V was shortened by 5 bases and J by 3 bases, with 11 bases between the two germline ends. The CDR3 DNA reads TGTGCCAGCAGTGTGACCTTTCACTACGAGCAGTACTTC. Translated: CASSVTFHYEQYF.

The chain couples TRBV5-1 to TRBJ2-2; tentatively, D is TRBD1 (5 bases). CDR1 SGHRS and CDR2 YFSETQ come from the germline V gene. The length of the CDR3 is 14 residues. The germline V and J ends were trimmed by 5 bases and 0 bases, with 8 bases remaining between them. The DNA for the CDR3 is TGCGCCAGCAGGACAGAAACGAACACCGGGGAGCTGTTTTTT. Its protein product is CASRTETNTGELFF.

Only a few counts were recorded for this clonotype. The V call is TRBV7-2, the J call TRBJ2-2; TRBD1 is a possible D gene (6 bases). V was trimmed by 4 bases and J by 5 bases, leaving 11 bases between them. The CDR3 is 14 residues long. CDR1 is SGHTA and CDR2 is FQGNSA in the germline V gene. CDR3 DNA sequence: TGTGCCAGCAGCTCACAGGGAATTACCGGGGAGCTGTTTTTT. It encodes CASSSQGITGELFF.